The rows below give T cell receptor beta chains drawn from one sample of a study of technical replicates of blood from a handful of donors. This table comes from immunoSEQ multiplex PCR, and its TCRdb copy is limited to in-frame clones, with some not included. Of some 87,000 clones in the sample, around 97% are singletons; the top ten hold less than 0.2%. Sequencing used T cells isolated from PBMCs. These receptors came from a human donor in good health. The CDR3 runs from the conserved cysteine through the conserved F or W. The order of the fields is J gene, clone size, V gene, D gene, CDR3 DNA, CDR3 protein. D genes are given only for firm matches. Size is stated for part of the rows, as once, few or many counts, or as a class when the clone is expanded.

TRBJ1-1 | - | TRBV2 | - | TGTGCCAGCAGGCGGCGGGAAAACACTGAAGCTTTCTTT | CASRRRENTEAFF
TRBJ2-7 | once | TRBV27 | TRBD1 | TGTGCCAGCGGCCGAGGGACAGGGACCTACGAGCAGTACTTC | CASGRGTGTYEQYF
TRBJ1-5 | - | TRBV28 | TRBD1 | TGTGCCAGTGTGCCGGGACAGGCGCTAAATCAGCCCCAGCATTTT | CASVPGQALNQPQHF
TRBJ2-7 | - | TRBV2 | TRBD1 | TGTGCCAGCCTTCGGGACAGGGGCTCCTACGAGCAGTACTTC | CASLRDRGSYEQYF
TRBJ2-2 | - | TRBV6-5 | TRBD1 | TGTGCCAGCAGCCGGGACAGGGGGTCGGTCGGGGAGCTGTTTTTT | CASSRDRGSVGELFF
TRBJ1-1 | - | TRBV10-2 | - | TGCGCCAGCAGTGGACAGAACACTGAAGCTTTCTTT | CASSGQNTEAFF
TRBJ2-1 | - | TRBV7-6 | - | TGTGCCAGCAGCTCGGGAAATCCTCCCCACAATGAGCAGTTCTTC | CASSSGNPPHNEQFF
TRBJ2-1 | - | TRBV29-1 | TRBD1 | TGCACCGTCGACAGGGGTCACAATGAGCAGTTCTTC | CTVDRGHNEQFF
TRBJ2-7 | - | TRBV2 | - | TGTGCCAGCAGTGAGGTGGGGGGGCTGAACGAGCAGTACTTC | CASSEVGGLNEQYF
TRBJ1-1 | - | TRBV6-5 | - | TGTGCCAGCAGTTACCGATCGACGGGGGGGGAAGCTTTCTTT | CASSYRSTGGEAFF
TRBJ2-1 | - | TRBV9 | TRBD2 | TGTGCCAGCAGCGCTTCCGGGACTAGCGGGGCGATCTCCTACAATGAGCAGTTCTTC | CASSASGTSGAISYNEQFF
TRBJ1-5 | - | TRBV5-8 | TRBD1 | TGTGCCAGCAGCTTTGACAGGGACAATAGCAATCAGCCCCAGCATTTT | CASSFDRDNSNQPQHF
TRBJ2-7 | - | TRBV5-5 | - | TGTGCCAGCACCCACCCCCTGTTGAAGAGCTCCTACGAGCAGTACTTC | CASTHPLLKSSYEQYF
TRBJ2-7 | - | TRBV19 | TRBD1 | TGTGCCAGTAGCCCGGGGACAGGGTACGAGCAGTACTTC | CASSPGTGYEQYF
TRBJ1-1 | - | TRBV7-3 | - | TGTGCCAGCAGCTTTTTCCAGAACAGTGAAGCTTTCTTT | CASSFFQNSEAFF
TRBJ2-1 | - | TRBV30 | - | TGTGCCTGGAGTGGGGACACCAATGAGCAGTTCTTC | CAWSGDTNEQFF
TRBJ2-5 | - | TRBV4-1 | - | TGCGCCAGCAGCCAACCTAGCTTGGGCGCTGAGACCCAGTACTTC | CASSQPSLGAETQYF
TRBJ2-7 | once | TRBV18 | - | TGTGCCAGCTCACGTGAGGGCAGAACCTACGAGCAGTACTTC | CASSREGRTYEQYF
TRBJ1-2 | - | TRBV6-5 | TRBD1 | TGTGCCAGCAGCCCATTTACCGGGACAGGGTCTGGCTACACCTTC | CASSPFTGTGSGYTF
TRBJ2-3 | many | TRBV28 | - | TGTGCCAGCAGTTTAAGGCAGGAAGGGACACACACACACACAGATACGCAGTATTTT | CASSLRQEGTHTHTDTQYF
TRBJ1-2 | - | TRBV4-1 | TRBD1 | TGCGCCAGCAGCCACCCCTTACAGGGGGCTGGCTATGGCTACACCTTC | CASSHPLQGAGYGYTF
TRBJ1-1 | - | TRBV4-1 | - | TGCGCCAGCAGCCAAGTGGCAGGGCTGATGAAAGGGGGCACTGAAGCTTTCTTT | CASSQVAGLMKGGTEAFF
TRBJ2-2 | - | TRBV5-1 | TRBD2 | TGCGCCAGCAGTGGACTCTTGGTAGCGGGGGGGAACACCGGGGAGCTGTTTTTT | CASSGLLVAGGNTGELFF
TRBJ2-2 | once | TRBV27 | - | TGTGCCAGCAGTCGCGGAGGGCGAAACACCGGGGAGCTGTTTTTT | CASSRGGRNTGELFF
TRBJ1-1 | - | TRBV6-5 | - | TGTGCCAGCAGTTACTCAAGGGGTCTGAACACTGAAGCTTTCTTT | CASSYSRGLNTEAFF
TRBJ1-6 | - | TRBV19 | - | TGTGCCAGTCGGAGCATGAGTCGCGGTAATTCACCCCTCCACTTT | CASRSMSRGNSPLHF
TRBJ2-1 | - | TRBV6-6 | TRBD2 | TGTGCCAGCAGTTACAGTACGAGACTAGCGAAGAATGAGCAGTTCTTC | CASSYSTRLAKNEQFF
TRBJ2-1 | - | TRBV5-1 | TRBD2 | TGCGCCAGCGAGTTGCTAGGGGCGGGAGTCTACAATGAGCAGTTCTTC | CASELLGAGVYNEQFF
TRBJ2-1 | - | TRBV11-2 | - | TGTGCCAGCCGTCAGGTTAAAACCCCCTACAATGAGCAGTTCTTC | CASRQVKTPYNEQFF
TRBJ2-1 | - | TRBV5-1 | - | TGCGCCAGCAGCTTAGGGGGAATTAACTACAATGAGCAGTTCTTC | CASSLGGINYNEQFF
TRBJ1-1 | few | TRBV29-1 | - | TGCAGCGTTCTAGAACAGGGTTTGAACACTGAAGCTTTCTTT | CSVLEQGLNTEAFF
TRBJ2-3 | - | TRBV6-6 | TRBD2 | TGTGCCAGCAGAGCCCCCCCTAGCGGGGGGCAGGGTACGCAGTATTTT | CASRAPPSGGQGTQYF
TRBJ2-3 | - | TRBV6-1 | - | TGTGCCAGCAACCTCCCTCGGAGTGGCACAGATACGCAGTATTTT | CASNLPRSGTDTQYF
TRBJ2-2 | - | TRBV14 | - | TGTGCCAGCAGTCCTATAAGTGTCCCCGGGGAGCTGTTTTTT | CASSPISVPGELFF
TRBJ2-7 | - | TRBV5-1 | TRBD1 | TGCGCCAGCAGCTTGGAAAGAACAGGGGGCGAGCAGTACTTC | CASSLERTGGEQYF
TRBJ2-5 | - | TRBV5-1 | TRBD2 | TGCGCCAGCAGCTTAAGGGCTAGCGGGAGAGGAGAGACCCAGTACTTC | CASSLRASGRGETQYF
TRBJ2-1 | - | TRBV27 | TRBD2 | TGTGCCAGCAGTCGGACTAGAAATTCCTACAATGAGCAGTTCTTC | CASSRTRNSYNEQFF
TRBJ1-5 | - | TRBV15 | TRBD1 | TGTGCCACCAGCAGAGACCCCTCCCCGACAGGGCTGCTTAATCAGCCCCAGCATTTT | CATSRDPSPTGLLNQPQHF
TRBJ2-7 | - | TRBV5-1 | TRBD2 | TGCGCCAGCAGCTTGGCACTAGCGGGGGGATACGAGCAGTACTTC | CASSLALAGGYEQYF
TRBJ2-3 | - | TRBV13 | - | TGTGCCAGCAGCTCATCAGGGTTTGGGACAGATACGCAGTATTTT | CASSSSGFGTDTQYF
TRBJ1-1 | - | TRBV5-1 | - | TGCGCCAGCAGCTTGGATTGGATAAGGGAGGGAAACACTGAAGCTTTCTTT | CASSLDWIREGNTEAFF
TRBJ2-7 | - | TRBV15 | TRBD2 | TGTGCCACCAGCAGACTTGGCGGGAGCCGTGTAAGCTCCTACGAGCAGTACTTC | CATSRLGGSRVSSYEQYF
TRBJ2-2 | - | TRBV7-9 | TRBD1 | TGTGCCAGCAACAACAAGACAGGGTTCCCCGGGGAGCTGTTTTTT | CASNNKTGFPGELFF